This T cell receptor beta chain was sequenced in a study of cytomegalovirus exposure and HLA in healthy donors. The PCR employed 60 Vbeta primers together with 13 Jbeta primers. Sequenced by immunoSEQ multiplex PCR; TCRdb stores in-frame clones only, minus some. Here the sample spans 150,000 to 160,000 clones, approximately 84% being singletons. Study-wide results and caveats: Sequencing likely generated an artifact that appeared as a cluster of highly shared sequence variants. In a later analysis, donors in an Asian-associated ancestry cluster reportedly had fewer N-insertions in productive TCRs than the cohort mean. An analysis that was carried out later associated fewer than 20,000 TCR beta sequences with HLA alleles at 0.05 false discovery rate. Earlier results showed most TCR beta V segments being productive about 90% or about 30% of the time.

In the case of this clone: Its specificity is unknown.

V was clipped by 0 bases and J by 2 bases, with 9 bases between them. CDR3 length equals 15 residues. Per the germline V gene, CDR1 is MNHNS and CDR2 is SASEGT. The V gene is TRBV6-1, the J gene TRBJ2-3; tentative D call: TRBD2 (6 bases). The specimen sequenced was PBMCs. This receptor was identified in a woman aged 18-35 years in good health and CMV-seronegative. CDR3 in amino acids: CASSEARGLTDTQYF. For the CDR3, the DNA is TGTGCCAGCAGTGAAGCGCGGGGTCTCACAGATACGCAGTATTTT.